The rows below give T cell receptor beta chains drawn from one sample of a study of T cells in localized non-small cell lung cancer. Only in-frame clones appear in the TCRdb table, and some are missing; sequencing was by immunoSEQ multiplex PCR. Of about 40,000 clones in the sample, around 88% were seen once. Sample: peripheral blood, taken before any cancer treatment. Receptors were obtained from a man between 40 and 69 years old with stage I lung adenocarcinoma. CDR3s include the opening cysteine and the closing phenylalanine or tryptophan. Fields, in order: J gene, CDR3 length, V gene, CDR3 protein.

>TRBJ2-1|19|TRBV4-3
CASSQAPASGRGPGYEQFF
>TRBJ2-7|14|TRBV7-2
CASRLQGAVYEQYF
>TRBJ2-6|21|TRBV7-3
CASSPGQYRTSGGTGANVLTF
>TRBJ1-2|13|TRBV28
CASSSETGTGYTF
>TRBJ2-1|14|TRBV7-2
CASSLGLVYNEQFF
>TRBJ2-2|18|TRBV4-1
CASSQVTSGRRATGELFF
>TRBJ1-5|15|TRBV9
CASSVQGGSNQPQHF
>TRBJ2-1|16|TRBV7-3
CASSLDRPLVANEQFF
>TRBJ2-2|12|TRBV27
CASRGDTGELFF
>TRBJ2-7|13|TRBV21-1
CASTRGTPYEQYF
>TRBJ1-4|15|TRBV5-6
CASNLFRDDNEKLFF
>TRBJ1-1|14|TRBV29-1
CSVEEGRMNTEAFF
>TRBJ2-5|15|TRBV7-7
CASSWGAGGGETQYF
>TRBJ1-1|12|TRBV28
CASSFSASEAFF
>TRBJ2-7|14|TRBV5-1
CASSSTPMSYEQYF
>TRBJ1-1|14|TRBV5-4
CASSFKESGTEAFF
>TRBJ1-3|15|TRBV2
CASRGQGTAGNTIYF
>TRBJ1-1|13|TRBV18
CASSLTGLTEAFF
>TRBJ2-1|16|TRBV7-6
CASSPRPQSTYNEQFF
>TRBJ2-3|15|TRBV7-2
CASSLAGGEADTQYF
>TRBJ2-7|15|TRBV4-1
CASSQEASRAYEQYF
>TRBJ1-1|16|TRBV19
CASSIGAADSDTEAFF
>TRBJ1-2|12|TRBV2
CASAPTGLGYTF
>TRBJ2-5|16|TRBV4-1
CASSHLGAGGRETQYF
>TRBJ2-1|11|TRBV5-6
CASSLGVEQFF
>TRBJ2-5|15|TRBV5-1
CASSPQTSVQETQYF
>TRBJ2-7|12|TRBV27
CASTTGGAEQYF
>TRBJ2-5|11|TRBV2
CSGEGEETQYF
>TRBJ1-5|15|TRBV9
CASSVTPDFNQPQHF
>TRBJ2-6|17|TRBV4-2
CASSARDRGSGANVLTF
>TRBJ2-1|16|TRBV6-5
CASSYYRRGGNNEQFF
>TRBJ2-7|11|TRBV29-1
CSVEEAYEQYF
>TRBJ2-7|14|TRBV10-3
CATKGAAIYYEQYF
>TRBJ1-1|13|TRBV11-2
CASSLESQGKAFF
>TRBJ1-5|14|TRBV4-1
CASSQAGSNQPQHF
>TRBJ2-2|15|TRBV7-9
CASSFGPANTGELFF